The source of this TCR beta chain is a study of STAT5B mutations in CD4+ large granular lymphocyte leukemia (dated by TCRdb to between 2022 and 2023). The study in broad terms: Among healthy controls, the CDR3 'QG' motif was associated with a particular HLA allele. The study compared the TCRbeta repertoires of patients with CD4+ T-cell large granular lymphocyte leukemia against the TCRbeta repertoires of healthy blood donors. Flow cytometry performed on FACSCanto II or FACSVerse showed that the purified fractions had more than 95% purity among lymphocytes.

Healthy controls were fewer than 40 blood donors whose buffy coats came from the Finnish Red Cross blood service. All TCR-sequenced material derived from peripheral blood: patient blood samples and healthy donor buffy coats. Ficoll-Hypaque gradient centrifugation was used to isolate peripheral blood mononuclear cells. Magnetic purification was used to isolate CD4+ cells from the buffy coats of the healthy controls. The Gentra Puregene Cell and Tissue kit was used for genomic DNA extraction, and quantification was performed on a Qubit 2.0 fluorometer. Based on the germline V gene, the CDR1 and CDR2 sequences are KGHSH and LQKENI. The CDR3 spans 14 residues, from the cysteine through the phenylalanine. The CDR3 DNA has 42 bases and is translated from base 1. V loses 3 bases, J loses 5 bases, and the germline ends lie 13 bases apart. The immunoSEQ assay at survey resolution was used to sequence TCRbeta rearrangements from genomic DNA. As for the original processing: In the TCR sequencing data, the smallest productive clonotype frequency that could be detected was 2.59 x 10-5. Only productive TCRbeta rearrangements, meaning sequences that were complete and in-frame, were kept for the analyses. Sample clonality was computed as Simpson clonality in the immunoSEQ Analyzer version 3.0. Based on frequency, clones were grouped as very rare, small, medium, large (1-20%) or hyperexpanded (>20%). Generation probabilities were estimated with OLGA 1.2.3, V-gene circos plots were made with VDJtools, specificities were looked up in VDJdb, and CDR3 motifs were identified with GLIPH. Entries here come from immuneACCESS through TCRdb and include only in-frame sequences with V and J called. Some clones fail to appear in such tables; in the studies checked, an unresolved V gene covers under half of the shortfall, and the cause of the remainder is unknown. V and J calls and clone size are copied from that table; D and trimming were computed from the DNA. The sample yields roughly 34,000 clones; roughly 81% were counted once. The ten largest clones represent 3.5% to 5% of the sample.

Results the study describes overall, beyond this receptor: The main leukemic clonotypes were found to be private to each patient, although roughly a quarter of the main leukemic clonotypes were detected at low frequency in the non-leukemic repertoires of other patients. Greater clonality appeared to be present in CD4-sorted patient repertoires than in healthy CD4+ repertoires, and the difference was retained after the putative leukemic clones were removed. Data were not HLA-matched; higher clonality in CD4+ versus CD8+ T-LGLL could reflect the relatively small sample size. Enrichment of TRBV06-family usage was observed among the top patient clones (8/27) relative to healthy controls (2/35).

A remark on this clone: Its specific antigen is unknown. No per-base quality is available; no much larger clone lies one base away.

This clonotype was sampled from a human donor in good health. The specimen sequenced was CD4+ T cells from blood buffy coats. The chain couples TRBV18 to TRBJ1-1; possibly the D gene is TRBD1, per 5 matching bases. The nucleotides are TGTGCCAGCTCACCTGACCCTTGGGGGACTGAAGCTTTCTTT. Its product reads: CASSPDPWGTEAFF.